Here is one T cell receptor (beta chain) with its context. Its matching antigen is unknown. The V gene end was trimmed by 5 bases and the J gene end by 7 bases; junction bases not matched to a gene: 14. Per germline, CDR1 SGHVS and CDR2 FQNEAQ. This CDR3 is 15 amino acids long. This sample is drawn from a study of identifying expanded T cells in peripheral blood. General observations from the study: Clone count variance between approximately 2-week samples rose with total template count.

Data came from immunoSEQ multiplex PCR; TCRdb stores just in-frame clones and leaves some out. The sample carries 81,000 or so clones, 80% to 85% recorded once. This TCR came from a person between 18 and 69 years old in good health. The rearrangement joins TRBV7-8 to TRBJ2-7, with 7 bases fitting TRBD2. Sequencing was performed on blood. CDR3 DNA: TGTGCCAGCAGCCCAGCGGGAAGGGGATTGGGTGAGCAGTACTTC. Its protein is CASSPAGRGLGEQYF.